This TCR beta chain was obtained from a study of blood T cells in healthy people across ages. Primers used in a second PCR of roughly 6 to 12 cycles were a sample-barcoded 5' primer and a J-beta primer mix. The template-switch adaptor, which had 12 random nucleotides, put a tag on each cDNA molecule. Using its own MiXCR run on the 5' RACE reads, TCRdb lists one record per CDR3 protein. The data contain 550,000 to 750,000 distinct CDR3 sequences, roughly 21% of them seen just once; the ten biggest clones take up roughly 3.4%. Study results and caveats: Fewer expanded clones and more diversity marked long-lived versus aged donors.

The germline V gene has CDR1 SNHLY and CDR2 FYNNEI. The ends lost 6 bases at V and 4 bases at J; junction bases unmatched: 7. The CDR3 is 14 amino acids. On this clonotype: Antigen unknown.

This clonotype was sampled from a man aged 70-80 years in good health. Input material: blood. The V and J genes are TRBV2 and TRBJ2-5; 8 nucleotides match TRBD1. In DNA, the CDR3 is TGTGCCAGCAGGGCGACAGGGGTTGCAGAGACCCAGTACTTC. Protein product: CASRATGVAETQYF. Variable domain in full (rest from reference TRBV2 and TRBJ2-5): EPEVTQTPSHQVTQMGQEVILRCVPISNHLYFYWYRQILGQKVEFLVSFYNNEISEKSEIFDDQFSVERPDGSNFTLKIRSTKLEDSAMYFCASRATGVAETQYFGPGTRLLVL.